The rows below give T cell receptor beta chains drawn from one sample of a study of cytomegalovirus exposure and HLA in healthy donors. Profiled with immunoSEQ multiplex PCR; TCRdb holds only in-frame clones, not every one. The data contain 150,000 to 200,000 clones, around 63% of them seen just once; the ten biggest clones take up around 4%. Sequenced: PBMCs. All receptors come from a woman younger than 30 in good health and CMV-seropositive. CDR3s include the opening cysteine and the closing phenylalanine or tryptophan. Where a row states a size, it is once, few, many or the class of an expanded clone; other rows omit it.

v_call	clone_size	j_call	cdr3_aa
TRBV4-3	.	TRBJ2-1	CASSQDIGGGAAYNEQFF
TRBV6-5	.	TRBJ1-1	CASSYSIDTNTEAFF
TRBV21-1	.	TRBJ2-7	CASSNRRCYEQYF
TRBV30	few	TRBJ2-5	CAWSTGSSGETQYF
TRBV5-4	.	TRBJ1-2	CASSGPEGGIQANYGYTF
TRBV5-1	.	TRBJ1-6	CASTPVGTDYSPLHF
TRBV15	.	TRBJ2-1	CATSLTGAGQFF
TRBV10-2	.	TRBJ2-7	CASRPGQVWGYEQYF
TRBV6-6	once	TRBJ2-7	CASSYSGEHEQYF
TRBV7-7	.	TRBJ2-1	CASSSGIFNEQFF
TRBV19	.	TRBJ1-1	CASRIQGDTEAFF
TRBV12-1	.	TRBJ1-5	CASSFCRGNQPQHF
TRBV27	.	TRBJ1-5	CASSLTANQPQHF
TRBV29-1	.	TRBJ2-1	CSVSVVSYNEQFF
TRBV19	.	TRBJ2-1	CASSGSSYNEQFF
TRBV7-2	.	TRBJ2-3	CASSRSRLTDTQYF
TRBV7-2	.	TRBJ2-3	CASSFTGGSTDTQYF
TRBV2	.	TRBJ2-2	CASNGQDYTGELFF
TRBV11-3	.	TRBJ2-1	CASSLESSGVYNEQFF
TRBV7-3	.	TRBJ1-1	CASSRQAGANTEAFF
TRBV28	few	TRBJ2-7	CASSPWGTGTVSYEQYF
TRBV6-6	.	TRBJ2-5	CASASVLETQYF
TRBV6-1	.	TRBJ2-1	CASTPGGGEYNEQFF
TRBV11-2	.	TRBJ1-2	CASSEEGSHGYTF
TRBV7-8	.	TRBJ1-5	CASSLSNQPQHF
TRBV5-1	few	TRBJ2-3	CASRETSGGDVTDTQYF
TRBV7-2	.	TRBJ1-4	CASSLRGIGTLYEKLFF
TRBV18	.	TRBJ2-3	CASSLAGTATFTDTQYF
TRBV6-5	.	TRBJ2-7	CASSYLSGGEYEQYF
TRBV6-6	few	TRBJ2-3	CASSYSSDTQYF
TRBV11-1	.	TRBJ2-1	CASSLGISSYNEQFF
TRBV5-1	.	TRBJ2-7	CASRVPGQGAREQYF
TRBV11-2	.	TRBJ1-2	CASSSTGSYFDYTF
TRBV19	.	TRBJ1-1	CASQPRRDRVGKNTEAFF
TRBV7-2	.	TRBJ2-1	CASSLDGSPYNEQFF
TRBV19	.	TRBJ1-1	CASSFSGVTEAFF
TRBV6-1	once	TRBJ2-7	CASSTYRGVSYEQYF
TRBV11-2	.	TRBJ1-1	CASSLRGTEAFF